This entry is about one TCR beta chain. Sequencing of TCR beta was undertaken in CD8+ and CD4+ T cells derived from blood. Relapsing-remitting disease, either stable or active, was present in the multiple sclerosis controls, who were treatment-naive patients. Negative isolation yielded the CD8+ and CD4+ T cells, while FACS enriched the TEMRA cells. This entry belongs to a study of CD8 T cells in Susac syndrome. Random-hexamer reverse transcription was applied to about 0.45 to 1 ug RNA. The authors amplified TCR beta CDR3 across 54 Vbeta and 13 Jbeta using immunoSEQ multiplex PCR. In TCRdb, the immunoSEQ multiplex PCR reads were re-called with MiXCR into one record per CDR3 protein. The table includes hundreds of thousands of distinct CDR3 sequences, 85% to 95% detected once. With 4 bases removed from V and 5 bases from J, the gap between germline ends came to 12 bases. The length of the CDR3 is 14 residues. The V gene's germline CDR1 is LGHDT and CDR2 YNNKEL (reference sequence).

The V gene is TRBV3-1, the J gene TRBJ1-3; no firm D call. This TCR came from a human donor with multiple sclerosis. The specimen was CD4+ T cells from PBMCs. The CDR3 DNA reads as TGTGCCAGCAGCCGAGGCAGAAGCAGAAACACCATATATTTT. It translates to CASSRGRSRNTIYF.